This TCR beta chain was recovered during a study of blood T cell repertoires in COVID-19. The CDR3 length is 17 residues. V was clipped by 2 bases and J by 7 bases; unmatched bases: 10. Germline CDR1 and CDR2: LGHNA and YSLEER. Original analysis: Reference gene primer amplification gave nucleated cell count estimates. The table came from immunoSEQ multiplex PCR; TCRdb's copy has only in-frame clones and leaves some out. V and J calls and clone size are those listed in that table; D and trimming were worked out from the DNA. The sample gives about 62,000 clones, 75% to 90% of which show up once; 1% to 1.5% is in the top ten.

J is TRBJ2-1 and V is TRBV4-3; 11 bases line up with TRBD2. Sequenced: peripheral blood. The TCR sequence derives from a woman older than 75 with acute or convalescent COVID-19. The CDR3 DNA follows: TGCGCCAGCAGCCAACTACCTCTAGCGGGGGGCGGAAATGAGCAGTTCTTC. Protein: CASSQLPLAGGGNEQFF.